The rows below give T cell receptor beta chains drawn from one sample of a study of cytomegalovirus exposure and HLA in healthy donors. Libraries were prepared by immunoSEQ multiplex PCR; TCRdb keeps only in-frame clonotypes and omits some of them. Found here are some 170,000 clones, about 89% of them singletons; the top ten hold 2% to 3%. Material for sequencing was PBMCs. Receptors originate from a young man in good health and CMV-seropositive. Both conserved end residues are part of each CDR3. The D gene is left open where the match is weak. Some rows mark clone size as missing; the rest say once, few, many or name a class of expanded clone.

>TRBJ1-1|NA|NA|13|TRBV7-9
TGTGCCAGCAGCCCGGGGGGGCACCGGGGAGCTTTCTTT
CASSPGGHRGAFF
>TRBJ2-1|TRBD1|NA|16|TRBV9
TGTGCCAGCAGCGAACCCGCCGGGACAGCATACAATGAGCAGTTCTTC
CASSEPAGTAYNEQFF
>TRBJ2-7|TRBD2|few|15|TRBV28
TGTGCCAGCGCGACTAGCGGGATTAGCTCCTACGAGCAGTACTTC
CASATSGISSYEQYF
>TRBJ2-2|TRBD2|NA|16|TRBV9
TGTGCCAGCAGCGAAGCGGGAGGGCAAAACACCGGGGAGCTGTTTTTT
CASSEAGGQNTGELFF
>TRBJ1-5|NA|NA|15|TRBV5-6
TGTGCCAGCAGCCCGGGTCCCCAAGCGAGTCAGCCCCAGCATTTT
CASSPGPQASQPQHF
>TRBJ2-5|NA|NA|12|TRBV2
TGTGCCAGCAATAGAGGCGAAGAGACCCAGTACTTC
CASNRGEETQYF
>TRBJ2-6|NA|NA|13|TRBV6-6
TGTGCCAGCACCCCGTCTGGGGCCAACGTCCTGACTTTC
CASTPSGANVLTF
>TRBJ2-1|NA|NA|16|TRBV4-3
TGCGCCAGCAGCCCCGGGGGTATAGCGATAAGCAATGAGCAGTTCTTC
CASSPGGIAISNEQFF
>TRBJ1-5|NA|NA|17|TRBV4-2
TGTGCCAGCAGCCAAGGCGTTGTAGCGCGCACGAATCAGCCCCAGCATTTT
CASSQGVVARTNQPQHF
>TRBJ1-4|TRBD1|NA|15|TRBV7-2
TGTGCCAGCAGCTCGTATGGGACAGGGGGCGCGAAACTGTTTTTT
CASSSYGTGGAKLFF
>TRBJ1-5|NA|NA|12|TRBV13
TGTGCCAGCAGAGAGGGAAACCAGCCCCAGCATTTT
CASREGNQPQHF
>TRBJ2-5|TRBD2|NA|15|TRBV7-9
TGTGCCAGCAGCTTAGACGGACTAGCCCCCAAGACCCAGTACTTC
CASSLDGLAPKTQYF
>TRBJ2-3|NA|NA|15|TRBV6-5
TGTGCCAGCCTTGGGCCAGGGAAGAACACAGATACGCAGTATTTT
CASLGPGKNTDTQYF
>TRBJ1-2|NA|NA|13|TRBV4-3
TGCGCCAGCAGCCCCTCGAGGGCTCATGGCTACACCTTC
CASSPSRAHGYTF
>TRBJ2-3|TRBD2|NA|14|TRBV7-2
TGTGCCAGCAGCTCCTTAGCGGGGACAGATACGCAGTATTTT
CASSSLAGTDTQYF
>TRBJ2-5|TRBD2|NA|14|TRBV27
TGTGCCAGCAGGGGGGGGGAGTACCAAGAGACCCAGTACTTC
CASRGGEYQETQYF
>TRBJ2-1|TRBD2|NA|17|TRBV4-3
TGCGCCAGCAGCCAAGATCAGTGGCGGGGGGGCTTAGATGAGCAGTTCTTC
CASSQDQWRGGLDEQFF
>TRBJ2-1|NA|NA|11|TRBV2
TGTGCCAGCAGTGGACAGGTTATGCAGTTCTTC
CASSGQVMQFF
>TRBJ1-1|NA|once|11|TRBV20-1
TGCAGTGCTGGACAGTCCATTGAAGCTTTCTTT
CSAGQSIEAFF
>TRBJ2-7|NA|NA|14|TRBV12-2
TGTGCAAGTGAGACCAGGGGACAGGGGCTCGAGCAGTACTTC
CASETRGQGLEQYF
>TRBJ1-2|NA|NA|15|TRBV6-5
TGTGCCAGCAGTCCCGTCGACAGGTGGGGCTATGGCTACACCTTC
CASSPVDRWGYGYTF
>TRBJ2-1|TRBD2|NA|16|TRBV27
TGTGCCAGCAGTTTATCTCCTAGCGGGGCGTACAATGAGCAGTTCTTC
CASSLSPSGAYNEQFF
>TRBJ2-7|NA|NA|14|TRBV10-3
TGTGCCATCAAGGAGGGGATACCATCCTACGAGCAGTACTTC
CAIKEGIPSYEQYF
>TRBJ1-4|NA|NA|10|TRBV28
TGTGCCGGTGGGAGTGAAAAACTGTTTTTT
CAGGSEKLFF
>TRBJ1-1|TRBD1|few|17|TRBV15
TGTGCCACCAGCAGAGATAAAGGCCGGCAGGGGGCCGCTGAAGCTTTCTTT
CATSRDKGRQGAAEAFF
>TRBJ2-7|NA|NA|16|TRBV11-2
TGTGCCAGCAGCTTAGACCCCGCCAGCGGGCTCTACGAGCAGTACTTC
CASSLDPASGLYEQYF
>TRBJ1-2|NA|NA|16|TRBV6-6
TGTGCCAGCAGTTTCTCCGGACAGATCGAGGACTATGGCTACACCTTC
CASSFSGQIEDYGYTF
>TRBJ2-7|TRBD2|NA|14|TRBV19
TGTGCCAGTAGTACCCAGCGGGGTTCCTACGAGCAGTACTTC
CASSTQRGSYEQYF
>TRBJ2-7|NA|few|15|TRBV7-3
TGTGCCAGCAGCTTAAAGGGCAGGGTGTCCTACGAGCAGTACTTC
CASSLKGRVSYEQYF
>TRBJ2-3|TRBD2|once|15|TRBV28
TGTGCCAGCAGGCGGACTAGCGGGACGGGAGATACGCAGTATTTT
CASRRTSGTGDTQYF
>TRBJ1-1|TRBD1|NA|16|TRBV7-9
TGTGCCAGCAGCCCCCCGGGGTTAGGGGGCAACACTGAAGCTTTCTTT
CASSPPGLGGNTEAFF
>TRBJ1-1|TRBD1|NA|16|TRBV9
TGTGCCAGCAGCGTAGGAGGTGGACAGGGGGACACTGAAGCTTTCTTT
CASSVGGGQGDTEAFF
>TRBJ2-7|TRBD2|NA|14|TRBV11-2
TGTGCCAGCAGCTTCAGCGGGAACTCCTACGAGCAGTACTTC
CASSFSGNSYEQYF
>TRBJ1-2|NA|NA|14|TRBV18
TGTGCCAGCTCACCACCAGCGGTCAACTATGGCTACACCTTC
CASSPPAVNYGYTF
>TRBJ2-6|TRBD1|NA|18|TRBV7-6
TGTGCCAGCAGCGGCCGGACAGGATTAGTGACCGGGGCCAACGTCCTGACTTTC
CASSGRTGLVTGANVLTF
>TRBJ2-7|TRBD1|NA|15|TRBV7-9
TGTGCCAGCAGCGAGCTCGGGACAGGGGGTCGCGAGCAGTACTTC
CASSELGTGGREQYF
>TRBJ1-2|TRBD1|NA|16|TRBV9
TGTGCCAGCAGCCCCTTTTATTGGACAGGGCAGAATGGCTACACCTTC
CASSPFYWTGQNGYTF
>TRBJ1-2|NA|once|13|TRBV7-8
TGTGCCAGCAGCTCCCGGGTGTTCTCTAGCTACACCTTC
CASSSRVFSSYTF
>TRBJ2-7|NA|NA|15|TRBV4-1
TGCGCCAGCAGCCACAACTTCAACCCGGGCTACGAGCAGTACTTC
CASSHNFNPGYEQYF
>TRBJ2-1|TRBD2|once|15|TRBV5-4
TGTGCCAGCAGCCTGACTAGCGGACCCTACAATGAGCAGTTCTTC
CASSLTSGPYNEQFF